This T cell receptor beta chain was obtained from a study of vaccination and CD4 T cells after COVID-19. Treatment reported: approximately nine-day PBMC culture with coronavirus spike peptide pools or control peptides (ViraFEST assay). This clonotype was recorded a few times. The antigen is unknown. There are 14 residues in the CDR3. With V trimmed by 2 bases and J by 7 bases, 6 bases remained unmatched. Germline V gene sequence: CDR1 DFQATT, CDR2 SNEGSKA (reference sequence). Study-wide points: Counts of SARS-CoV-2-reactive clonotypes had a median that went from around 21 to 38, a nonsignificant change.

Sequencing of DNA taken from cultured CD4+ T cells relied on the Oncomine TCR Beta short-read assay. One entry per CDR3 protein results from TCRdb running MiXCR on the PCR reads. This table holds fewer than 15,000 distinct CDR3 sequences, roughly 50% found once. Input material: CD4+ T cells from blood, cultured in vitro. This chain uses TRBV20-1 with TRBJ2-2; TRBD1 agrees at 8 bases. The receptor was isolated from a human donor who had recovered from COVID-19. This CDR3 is CSARPGGLGGELFF. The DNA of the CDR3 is TGCAGTGCTAGACCAGGGGGCTTGGGCGGGGAGCTGTTTTTT.